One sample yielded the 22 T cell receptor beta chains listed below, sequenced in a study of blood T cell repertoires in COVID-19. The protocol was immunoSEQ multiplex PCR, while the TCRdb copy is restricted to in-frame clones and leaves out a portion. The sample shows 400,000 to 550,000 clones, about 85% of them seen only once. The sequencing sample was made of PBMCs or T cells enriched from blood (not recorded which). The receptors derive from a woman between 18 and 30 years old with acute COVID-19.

The CDR3 sequence is CASSLAFHEQYF. The CDR3 region has the DNA TGTGCCAGCAGCTTAGCTTTCCACGAGCAGTACTTC. The chain couples TRBV11-2 to TRBJ2-7; D is unclear. The V gene's germline CDR1 is SGHAT and CDR2 FQNNGV. The CDR3 runs 12 residues. Trimming pared 1 base from V and 5 bases from J, leaving 6 bases between.

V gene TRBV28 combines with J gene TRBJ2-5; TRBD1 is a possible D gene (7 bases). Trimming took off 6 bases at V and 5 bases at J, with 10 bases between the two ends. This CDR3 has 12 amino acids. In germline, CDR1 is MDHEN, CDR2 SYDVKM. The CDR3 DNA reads TGTGCCAGCAGGTCAGGGGGGGAGACCCAGTACTTC. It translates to CASRSGGETQYF. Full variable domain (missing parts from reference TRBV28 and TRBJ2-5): DVKVTQSSRYLVKRTGEKVFLECVQDMDHENMFWYRQDPGLGLRLIYFSYDVKMKEKGDIPEGYSVSREKKERFSLILESASTNQTSMYLCASRSGGETQYFGPGTRLLVL.

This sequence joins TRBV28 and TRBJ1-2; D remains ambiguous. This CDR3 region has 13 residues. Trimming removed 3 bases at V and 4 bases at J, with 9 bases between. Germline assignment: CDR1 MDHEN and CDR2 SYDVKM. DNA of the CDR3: TGTGCCAGCAGTTTTCTTCCCTCCTATGGCTACACCTTC. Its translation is CASSFLPSYGYTF.

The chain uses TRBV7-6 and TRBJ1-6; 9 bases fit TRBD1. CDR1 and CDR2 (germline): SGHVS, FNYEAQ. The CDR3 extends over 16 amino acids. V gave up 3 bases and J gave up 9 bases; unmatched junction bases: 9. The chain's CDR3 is CASSLAGTGRGSPLHF. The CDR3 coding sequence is TGTGCCAGCAGCTTGGCCGGGACAGGGAGGGGTTCACCCCTCCACTTT.

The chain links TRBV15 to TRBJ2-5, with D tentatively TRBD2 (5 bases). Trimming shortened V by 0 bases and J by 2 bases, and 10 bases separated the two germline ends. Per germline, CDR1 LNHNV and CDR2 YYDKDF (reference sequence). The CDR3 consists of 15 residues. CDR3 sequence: CATSRDRWEQETQYF. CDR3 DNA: TGTGCCACCAGCAGAGATAGGTGGGAGCAAGAGACCCAGTACTTC.

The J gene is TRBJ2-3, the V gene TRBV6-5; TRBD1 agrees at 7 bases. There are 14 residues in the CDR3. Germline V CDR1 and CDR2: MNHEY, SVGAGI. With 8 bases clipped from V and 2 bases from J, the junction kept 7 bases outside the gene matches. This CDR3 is CASQRDSNTDTQYF. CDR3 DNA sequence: TGTGCCAGCCAGAGGGACAGCAACACAGATACGCAGTATTTT.

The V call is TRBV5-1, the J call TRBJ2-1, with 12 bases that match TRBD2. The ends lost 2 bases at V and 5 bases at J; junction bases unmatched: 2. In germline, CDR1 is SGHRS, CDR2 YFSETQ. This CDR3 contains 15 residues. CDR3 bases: TGCGCCAGCAGCTTACTAGCGGGAGGCCACAATGAGCAGTTCTTC. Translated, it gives CASSLLAGGHNEQFF.

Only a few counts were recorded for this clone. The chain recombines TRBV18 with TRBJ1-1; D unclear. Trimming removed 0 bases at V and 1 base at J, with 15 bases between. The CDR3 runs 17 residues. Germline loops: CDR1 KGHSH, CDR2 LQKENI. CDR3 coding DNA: TGTGCCAGCTCACCACCTGCTAGAAGAGAAGGGAACACTGAAGCTTTCTTT. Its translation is CASSPPARREGNTEAFF.

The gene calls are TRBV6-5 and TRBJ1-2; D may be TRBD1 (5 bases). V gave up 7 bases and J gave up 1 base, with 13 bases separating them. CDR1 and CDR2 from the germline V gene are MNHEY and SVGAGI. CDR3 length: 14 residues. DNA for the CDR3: TGTGCCAGCAAAACAGGCGTCGATAACTATGGCTACACCTTC. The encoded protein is CASKTGVDNYGYTF.

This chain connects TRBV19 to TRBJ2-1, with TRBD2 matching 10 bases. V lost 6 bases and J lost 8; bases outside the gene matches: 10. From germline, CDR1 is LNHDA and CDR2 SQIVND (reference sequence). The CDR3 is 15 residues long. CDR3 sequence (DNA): TGTGCCAGTAGGACCCTAGCGGGGGCTCGCGATGAGCAGTTCTTC. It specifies CASRTLAGARDEQFF. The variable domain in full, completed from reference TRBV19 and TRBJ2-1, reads DGGITQSPKYLFRKEGQNVTLSCEQNLNHDAMYWYRQDPGQGLRLIYYSQIVNDFQKGDIAEGYSVSREKKESFPLTVTSAQKNPTAFYLCASRTLAGARDEQFFGPGTRLTVL.

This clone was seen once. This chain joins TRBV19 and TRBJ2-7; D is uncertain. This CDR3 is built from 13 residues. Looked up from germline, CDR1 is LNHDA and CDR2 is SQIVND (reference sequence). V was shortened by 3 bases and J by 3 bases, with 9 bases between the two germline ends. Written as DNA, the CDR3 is TGTGCCAGTAGTATTGGCCGAAACTACGAGCAGTACTTC. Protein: CASSIGRNYEQYF.

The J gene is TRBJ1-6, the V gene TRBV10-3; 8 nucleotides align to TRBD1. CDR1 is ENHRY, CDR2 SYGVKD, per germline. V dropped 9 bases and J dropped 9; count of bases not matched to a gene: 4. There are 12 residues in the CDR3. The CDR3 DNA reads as TGTGCCATACAAGACAGGGGTTCACCCCTCCACTTT. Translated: CAIQDRGSPLHF.

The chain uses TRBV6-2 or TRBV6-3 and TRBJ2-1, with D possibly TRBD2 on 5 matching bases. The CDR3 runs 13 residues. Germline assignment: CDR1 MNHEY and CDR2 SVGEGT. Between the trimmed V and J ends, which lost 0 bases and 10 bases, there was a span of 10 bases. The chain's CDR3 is CASSYSTASEQFF. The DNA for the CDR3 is TGTGCCAGCAGTTACTCGACGGCTAGCGAGCAGTTCTTC.

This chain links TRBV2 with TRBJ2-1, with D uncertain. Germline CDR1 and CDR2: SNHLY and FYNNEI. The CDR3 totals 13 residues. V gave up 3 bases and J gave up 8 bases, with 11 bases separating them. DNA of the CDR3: TGTGCCAGCAGTGAGCGCCCCACCGATGAGCAGTTCTTC. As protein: CASSERPTDEQFF.

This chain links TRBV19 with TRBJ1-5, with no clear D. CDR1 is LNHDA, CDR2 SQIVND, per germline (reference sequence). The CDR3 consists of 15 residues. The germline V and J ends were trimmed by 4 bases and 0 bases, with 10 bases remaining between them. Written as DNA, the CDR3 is TGTGCCAGTAGTACCGAAAGCTATAGCAATCAGCCCCAGCATTTT. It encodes CASSTESYSNQPQHF.

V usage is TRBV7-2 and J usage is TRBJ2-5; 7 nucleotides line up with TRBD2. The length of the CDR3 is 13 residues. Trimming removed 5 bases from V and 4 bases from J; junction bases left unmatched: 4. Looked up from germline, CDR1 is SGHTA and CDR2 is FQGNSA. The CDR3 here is CASSPGGGETQYF. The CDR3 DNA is TGTGCCAGCAGCCCCGGCGGGGGAGAGACCCAGTACTTC.

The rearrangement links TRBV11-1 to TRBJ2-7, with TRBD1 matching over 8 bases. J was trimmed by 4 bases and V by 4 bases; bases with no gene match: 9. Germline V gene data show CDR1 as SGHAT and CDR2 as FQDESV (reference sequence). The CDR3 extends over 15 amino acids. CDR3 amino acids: CASSSEGQDLYEQYF. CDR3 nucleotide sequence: TGTGCCAGCAGCTCAGAGGGACAGGATCTTTACGAGCAGTACTTC. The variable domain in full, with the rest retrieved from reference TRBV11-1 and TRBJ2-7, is EAEVAQSPRYKITEKSQAVAFWCDPISGHATLYWYRQILGQGPELLVQFQDESVVDDSQLPKDRFSAERLKGVDSTLKIQPAELGDSAMYLCASSSEGQDLYEQYFGPGTRLTVT.

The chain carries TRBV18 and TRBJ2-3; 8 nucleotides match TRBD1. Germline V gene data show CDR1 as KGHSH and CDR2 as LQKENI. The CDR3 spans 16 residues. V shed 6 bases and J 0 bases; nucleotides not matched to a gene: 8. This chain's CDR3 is CASSRSTGASTDTQYF. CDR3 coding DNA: TGTGCCAGCTCGCGGTCGACAGGGGCGAGCACAGATACGCAGTATTTT. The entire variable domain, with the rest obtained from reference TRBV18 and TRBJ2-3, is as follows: NAGVMQNPRHLVRRRGQEARLRCSPMKGHSHVYWYRQLPEEGLKFMVYLQKENIIDESGMPKERFSAEFPKEGPSILRIQQVVRGDSAAYFCASSRSTGASTDTQYFGPGTRLTVL.

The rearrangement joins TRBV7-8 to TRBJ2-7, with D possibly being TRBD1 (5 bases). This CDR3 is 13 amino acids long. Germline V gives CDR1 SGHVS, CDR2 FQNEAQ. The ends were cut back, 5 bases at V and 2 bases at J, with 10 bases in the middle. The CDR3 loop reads CASSAGNPYEQYF. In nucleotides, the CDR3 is TGTGCCAGCAGCGCAGGGAATCCCTACGAGCAGTACTTC.

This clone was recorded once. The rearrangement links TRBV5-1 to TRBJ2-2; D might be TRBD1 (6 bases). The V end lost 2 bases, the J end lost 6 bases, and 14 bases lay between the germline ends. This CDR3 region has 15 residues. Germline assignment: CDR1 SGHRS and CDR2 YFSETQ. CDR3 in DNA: TGCGCCAGCAGCTTAAGACTCAGGGGTGCCGGGGAGCTGTTTTTT. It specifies CASSLRLRGAGELFF.

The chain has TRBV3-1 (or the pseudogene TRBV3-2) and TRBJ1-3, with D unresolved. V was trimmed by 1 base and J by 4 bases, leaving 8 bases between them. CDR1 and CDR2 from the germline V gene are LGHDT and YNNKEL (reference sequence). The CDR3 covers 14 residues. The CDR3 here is CASSQGPQGNTIYF. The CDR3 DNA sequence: TGTGCCAGCAGCCAAGGTCCGCAGGGAAACACCATATATTTT.

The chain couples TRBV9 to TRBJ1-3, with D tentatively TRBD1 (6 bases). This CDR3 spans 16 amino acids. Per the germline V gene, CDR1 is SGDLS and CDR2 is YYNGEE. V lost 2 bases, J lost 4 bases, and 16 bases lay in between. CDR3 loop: CASSVENRAGGNTIYF. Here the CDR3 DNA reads TGTGCCAGCAGCGTGGAGAACAGGGCCGGCGGAAACACCATATATTTT.